Below, one T cell receptor beta chain is given with its context. The entry originates in a study of blood T cell repertoires in COVID-19. For the study at large: Sites across the United States, Italy and Spain contributed samples from acute and convalescent COVID-19. Sample material is recorded as cDNA or gDNA derived from T cells, B-cell-depleted T cells, or PBMCs.

Generated by immunoSEQ multiplex PCR, the TCRdb table keeps only in-frame clones and is missing some. The table has about 240,000 clones, over 75% seen once; the top ten hold 5% to 6.5%. The ends were cut back, 1 base at V and 15 bases at J, with 16 bases in the middle. The CDR3 loop spans 13 amino acids. Germline assignment: CDR1 LGHNA and CDR2 YSLEER. The rearrangement joins TRBV4-3 to TRBJ2-1, with D perhaps matching TRBD2 (6 bases). The sample was peripheral blood. This sequence was found in a man in his forties or fifties with COVID-19, enrolled during active disease. The CDR3 is CASSQVSGAGPFF. CDR3 DNA: TGCGCCAGCAGCCAAGTCTCTGGCGCGGGGCCGTTCTTC.